These 31 T cell receptor beta chains originate from one sample sequenced in a study of human T cells and chemical hapten exposure. Unfractionated whole blood yielded the extracted total RNA. Unique molecular identifiers were linked by the library to individual cDNA molecules. TCRdb re-called the reads with MiXCR, one entry per CDR3 protein. Found here are fewer than 150,000 distinct CDR3 sequences, 8.5% to 9% of them singletons; the top ten hold more than 1.3%. The specimen was whole blood. All receptors derive from a human donor in good health. Some clones in this sample may be carry-over from other donors' samples.

In its sample, this clonotype was seen many times. This chain joins TRBV11-2 and TRBJ2-3; no reliable D call. This CDR3 spans 11 amino acids. Germline V lookup: CDR1 SGHAT, CDR2 FQNNGV. The V end was cut by 4 bases, the J end by 11 bases, with 10 bases between. The CDR3: CASSSEFGQYF. The CDR3 region has the DNA TGTGCCAGCAGCTCTGAGTTTGGGCAGTATTTT.

This clonotype was seen a handful of times. This rearrangement joins TRBV6-5 to TRBJ1-2, with 8 bases identical to TRBD1. Germline V gene sequence: CDR1 MNHEY, CDR2 SVGAGI. V lost 7 bases and J lost 7; bases outside the gene matches: 17. CDR3 length equals 16 residues. The CDR3: CASTPGQAFFSSGYTF. CDR3 bases: TGTGCCAGCACCCCGGGACAGGCCTTTTTCAGTAGTGGCTACACCTTC.

J is TRBJ2-7 and V is TRBV3-1, with 8 bases lining up with TRBD1. CDR3 size: 15 residues. CDR1 and CDR2 from the germline V gene are LGHDT and YNNKEL (reference sequence). V dropped 1 base and J dropped 5; count of bases not matched to a gene: 7. In DNA, the CDR3 is TGTGCCAGCAGCCAAGTTGAGCAGGGGGCTAACGAGCAGTACTTC. Its protein product is CASSQVEQGANEQYF.

This clonotype was seen repeatedly, ten times or more. The chain carries TRBV6-6 and TRBJ1-6, with a possible D match to TRBD1 (6 bases). The length of the CDR3 is 14 residues. V was clipped by 6 bases and J by 8 bases, with 14 bases between them. CDR1 MNHNY and CDR2 SVGAGI come from the germline V gene (reference sequence). CDR3 protein: CASRTQGRDSPLHF. DNA of the CDR3: TGTGCCAGCAGGACCCAGGGGAGGGATTCACCCCTCCACTTT.

This clonotype occurred many times. The chain combines TRBV10-3 with TRBJ2-6, with a tentative D call TRBD1 (5 bases). V gave up 11 bases and J gave up 2 bases, with 10 bases separating them. This CDR3 is 13 amino acids long. Germline V gives CDR1 ENHRY, CDR2 SYGVKD. The CDR3 DNA follows: TGTGCCTCCACCAGGGCTGGGGCCAACGTCCTGACTTTC. Its translation is CASTRAGANVLTF.

This rearrangement joins TRBV12-3 or TRBV12-4 to TRBJ1-3; no definite D call. CDR3 length equals 15 residues. Deletions cut 5 bases from V and 3 bases from J, with 14 bases between. Written as DNA, the CDR3 is TGTGCCAGCAGTCGTGGGTCCGGGTTTGGAAACACCATATATTTT. Amino acids: CASSRGSGFGNTIYF.

This clonotype was detected only a few times. The V gene is TRBV5-6, the J gene TRBJ2-7; TRBD1 aligns across 7 bases. Germline-derived CDR1 and CDR2 are SGHDT and YYEEEE. This CDR3 comprises 13 residues. Germline trimming cut 4 bases from V and 1 base from J; bases unmatched to any gene: 2. CDR3 bases: TGTGCCAGCAGCCCGACAGGGTCCTACGAGCAGTACTTC. It translates to CASSPTGSYEQYF.

This clonotype was counted a few times. This chain joins TRBV7-9 and TRBJ2-3, with D maybe TRBD2 (6 bases). The CDR3 length is 13 residues. The germline V and J ends were trimmed by 0 bases and 7 bases, with 8 bases remaining between them. From germline, CDR1 is SEHNR and CDR2 FQNEAQ (reference sequence). The CDR3 loop is CASSLAAGNTQYF. DNA of the CDR3: TGTGCCAGCAGCTTAGCGGCGGGAAATACGCAGTATTTT.

This clonotype was detected a few times. The V call is TRBV5-5, the J call TRBJ2-1; 7 positions match TRBD2. Germline CDR1 reads SGHKS; CDR2 reads YYEKEE (reference sequence). This CDR3 comprises 15 residues. The V and J ends lost 0 bases and 6 bases, in that order; junction bases with no gene match: 6. The CDR3 DNA sequence: TGTGCCAGCAGCTTGGGCTCGGGAGGCCCCAATGAGCAGTTCTTC. Its protein product is CASSLGSGGPNEQFF.

The V and J genes are TRBV20-1 and TRBJ2-7; TRBD2 aligns across 11 bases. V dropped 3 bases and J dropped 0; count of bases not matched to a gene: 4. This CDR3 has 15 amino acids. CDR1 is DFQATT and CDR2 is SNEGSKA in the germline V gene (reference sequence). In DNA, the CDR3 is TGCAGTGCTAGGTCCGGGACTAGCGGCTCCTACGAGCAGTACTTC. It specifies CSARSGTSGSYEQYF.

This clonotype has a handful of counts. The chain carries TRBV29-1 and TRBJ1-2, with D perhaps TRBD1 (5 bases). V lost 5 bases to trimming and J lost 8 bases, with 18 bases between them. The CDR3 spans 13 residues. CDR1 and CDR2 (germline): SQVTM, ANQGSEA. The CDR3 DNA sequence: TGCAGCGTTCCTACTGACAGCCCGGGAGGCTACACCTTC. Encoded protein: CSVPTDSPGGYTF.

The gene calls are TRBV6-5 and TRBJ2-7; 8 bases fit TRBD2. This CDR3 has 14 residues. Germline-derived CDR1 and CDR2 are MNHEY and SVGAGI. Trimming took 6 bases from V and 3 from J; bases not matched to a gene: 7. CDR3 sequence: CASSMRGALYEQYF. CDR3 bases: TGTGCCAGCAGCATGCGGGGGGCTCTCTACGAGCAGTACTTC.

The chain links TRBV20-1 to TRBJ2-1, with D perhaps matching TRBD2 (6 bases). The CDR3 totals 13 residues. V lost 8 bases to trimming and J lost 5 bases, with 16 bases between them. From germline, CDR1 is DFQATT and CDR2 SNEGSKA (reference sequence). Written as DNA, the CDR3 is TGCAGTCTTAACCTAGCGCGGGACAATGAGCAGTTCTTC. It encodes CSLNLARDNEQFF.

The chain carries TRBV5-1 and TRBJ2-5; 8 nucleotides align to TRBD2. Trimming at V came to 2 bases and at J to 5 bases, leaving 11 bases not matched to a gene. The germline V gene encodes CDR1 SGHRS and CDR2 YFSETQ. CDR3 size: 16 residues. The CDR3 reads CASSFSGGSFVETQYF. As DNA, the CDR3 is TGCGCCAGCAGCTTCAGCGGGGGTTCGTTCGTTGAGACCCAGTACTTC.

This clonotype was picked up many times. This chain uses TRBV5-8 with TRBJ1-1, with TRBD1 matching 7 bases. The CDR3 runs 13 residues. V lost 0 bases, J lost 7 bases, and 3 bases stayed unmatched. Germline V lookup: CDR1 SGHTS, CDR2 YDEGEE. In DNA, the CDR3 is TGTGCCAGCAGCTTGGACAGGGGCGGTGAAGCTTTCTTT. It yields the protein CASSLDRGGEAFF. Together with reference TRBV5-8 and TRBJ1-1, the CDR3 gives the full variable domain: EAGVTQSPTHLIKTRGQQATLRCSPISGHTSVYWYQQALGLGLQFLLWYDEGEERNRGNFPPRFSGRQFPNYSSELNVNALELEDSALYLCASSLDRGGEAFFGQGTRLTVV.

This clonotype was seen at least ten times. The chain uses TRBV12-3 or TRBV12-4 and TRBJ2-1; 10 bases map to TRBD2. J gave up 3 bases and V 1 base, and 6 bases lay outside the gene matches. This CDR3 comprises 17 residues. Here the CDR3 DNA reads TGTGCCAGCAGTTTAGGGACTAGCGGAAATGGCTACAATGAGCAGTTCTTC. It specifies CASSLGTSGNGYNEQFF.

This clonotype was seen many times. The chain links TRBV20-1 to TRBJ1-5; possible D gene TRBD1, 5 bases. V shed 7 bases and J shed 6 bases, with 16 bases lying between them. In germline, CDR1 is DFQATT, CDR2 SNEGSKA (reference sequence). This CDR3 has 13 residues. CDR3 in amino acids: CSVHQGVSQPQHF. The DNA of the CDR3 is TGCAGTGTCCACCAAGGGGTTTCTCAGCCCCAGCATTTT.

The sample holds a few counts of this clonotype. This sequence joins TRBV5-8 and TRBJ1-3, with D hard to call. Trimming left V 2 bases short and J 2 bases short, with 14 bases between. Germline values: CDR1 SGHTS, CDR2 YDEGEE. The CDR3 has 16 residues. In DNA, the CDR3 is TGTGCCAGCAGCTTAGGACGGGGTGCTGCTGGAAACACCATATATTTT. Translated, it gives CASSLGRGAAGNTIYF.

This clonotype occurred many times. The chain employs TRBV11-2 and TRBJ1-1, with D possibly matching TRBD1 (5 bases). The CDR3 contains 11 residues. CDR1 is SGHAT, CDR2 FQNNGV, per germline. Trimming took off 3 bases at V and 10 bases at J, with 9 bases between the two ends. CDR3 protein: CASSLGLRAFF. The CDR3 region has the DNA TGTGCCAGCAGCTTGGGGCTTAGAGCTTTCTTT.

This clonotype was observed a handful of times. The chain links TRBV20-1 to TRBJ2-7; 9 positions match TRBD2. Losses at the gene ends were 1 base for V and 2 bases for J; bases not matched to a gene: 6. Looked up from germline, CDR1 is DFQATT and CDR2 is SNEGSKA (reference sequence). The CDR3 contains 15 residues. Written as DNA, the CDR3 is TGCAGTGCTAGAGCTGAGCGGGGGGAACCCTACGAGCAGTACTTC. The encoded protein is CSARAERGEPYEQYF.

This clonotype has more than one count but fewer than ten. This chain links TRBV4-3 with TRBJ1-3; D call uncertain. Germline assignment: CDR1 LGHNA and CDR2 YSLEER. The CDR3 is made up of 14 amino acids. Trimming shortened V by 0 bases and J by 6 bases, and 9 bases separated the two germline ends. In DNA, the CDR3 is TGCGCCAGCAGCCAAGAGACGGCCCCAAACACCATATATTTT. Protein product: CASSQETAPNTIYF.

The chain employs TRBV19 and TRBJ1-5; no firm D call. Germline CDR1 reads LNHDA; CDR2 reads SQIVND (reference sequence). The V gene lost 3 bases and the J gene lost 4 bases, with 16 bases spanning the gap. The CDR3 has 16 amino acids. The CDR3, as DNA: TGTGCCAGTAGTATCTCCCCAGGATCCCCTAATCAGCCCCAGCATTTT. It codes for CASSISPGSPNQPQHF.

In nucleotides, the CDR3 is TGCGCCAGCGCCCCGGGACAGCAACCGGGCACTGAAGCTTTCTTT. It translates to CASAPGQQPGTEAFF. The gene calls are TRBV5-1 and TRBJ1-1; the match to TRBD1 covers 7 bases. This CDR3 has 15 residues. With 7 bases clipped from V and 4 bases from J, the junction kept 13 bases outside the gene matches. Germline-derived CDR1 and CDR2 are SGHRS and YFSETQ.

This clonotype has at least ten counts. The chain couples TRBV4-3 to TRBJ1-2; the D gene is possibly TRBD1 (6 bases). V lost 0 bases and J lost 10, with 18 bases in between. CDR1 LGHNA and CDR2 YSLEER come from the germline V gene. The CDR3 has 15 residues. This CDR3 is CASSQDRDIVLYYTF. As DNA, the CDR3 is TGCGCCAGCAGCCAAGATCGGGACATCGTCCTATACTACACCTTC.

The chain carries TRBV6-1 and TRBJ2-2, with 7 nucleotides matching TRBD1. Germline CDR1 is MNHNS and CDR2 is SASEGT. The CDR3 spans 15 residues. V was pared by 7 bases and J by 2 bases, with 7 bases of the junction left unmatched. The CDR3 sequence is CASTRDRANTGELFF. The CDR3 DNA is TGTGCCAGCACCCGTGACAGGGCCAACACCGGGGAGCTGTTTTTT.

V is TRBV6-2 or TRBV6-3 and J is TRBJ1-5; the D gene is possibly TRBD1 (5 bases). CDR1 is MNHEY and CDR2 is SVGEGT in the germline V gene. The CDR3 sequence is 14 residues long. V lost 8 bases and J lost 0, with 11 bases in between. The CDR3 sequence is CASEEDNSNQPQHF. CDR3 DNA: TGTGCCAGCGAAGAGGACAATAGCAATCAGCCCCAGCATTTT.

This clonotype has at least ten counts. The gene calls are TRBV5-1 and TRBJ2-2, with D maybe TRBD2 (7 bases). The V end lost 4 bases, the J end lost 4 bases, and 20 bases lay between the germline ends. Germline V gives CDR1 SGHRS, CDR2 YFSETQ. The CDR3 is 17 amino acids. This CDR3 reads CASSRGGPQRGTGELFF. DNA of the CDR3: TGCGCCAGCAGCAGGGGGGGCCCTCAAAGGGGCACCGGGGAGCTGTTTTTT.

V is TRBV7-3 and J is TRBJ2-2; D is possibly TRBD2 (6 bases). The ends were cut back, 5 bases at V and 3 bases at J, with 16 bases in the middle. The CDR3 contains 16 residues. Germline CDR1 is SGHTA and CDR2 is FQGTGA. CDR3 in amino acids: CASSEYRDFDTGELFF. Written as DNA, the CDR3 is TGTGCCAGCAGCGAATACCGGGACTTTGACACCGGGGAGCTGTTTTTT.

This chain connects TRBV10-3 to TRBJ2-3; D perhaps matches TRBD2 (6 bases). Germline loops: CDR1 ENHRY, CDR2 SYGVKD. V was clipped by 2 bases and J by 1 base, with 13 bases between them. This CDR3 comprises 16 residues. CDR3 nucleotides: TGTGCCATCAGTGAGCTAGGAGGGGTAGGCACAGATACGCAGTATTTT. Translated: CAISELGGVGTDTQYF.

A few counts support this clonotype. CDR3 nucleotides: TGTGCCAGCAGTTTCGGGACTAGCGGCAACAATGAGCAGTTCTTC. Translated: CASSFGTSGNNEQFF. The chain employs TRBV27 and TRBJ2-1; 11 bases align to TRBD2. The germline V gene has CDR1 MNHEY and CDR2 SMNVEV (reference sequence). Germline trimming cut 3 bases from V and 5 bases from J; bases unmatched to any gene: 3. The CDR3 runs to 15 residues.

This chain joins TRBV7-9 and TRBJ2-1, with D tentatively TRBD1 or TRBD2 (5 bases each). CDR3 length: 10 amino acids. The ends were cut back, 8 bases at V and 15 bases at J, with 14 bases in the middle. Germline values: CDR1 SEHNR, CDR2 FQNEAQ (reference sequence). This CDR3 reads CASDGALGFF. DNA for the CDR3: TGTGCCAGCGACGGGGCCCTGGGGTTCTTC. The whole variable domain, filled in from reference TRBV7-9 and TRBJ2-1, reads DTGVSQNPRHKITKRGQNVTFRCDPISEHNRLYWYRQTLGQGPEFLTYFQNEAQLEKSRLLSDRFSAERPKGSFSTLEIQRTEQGDSAMYLCASDGALGFFGPGTRLTVL.